Detailed here is one TCR beta chain. As yet, its antigen is unknown. The data originate from a study of T cell responses to AZD1222 COVID-19 vaccine. Study outcomes and limitations: Donor demographics were predominantly white British with a female majority; clonal diversity may be underestimated.

Produced via immunoSEQ multiplex PCR; TCRdb's table is partial and in-frame only. Of around 120,000 clones listed, roughly 89% are singletons. CDR1 and CDR2 from the germline V gene are GTSNPN and SVGIG (reference sequence). CDR3 length: 17 residues. V dropped 0 bases and J dropped 9; count of bases not matched to a gene: 11. This sequence originates from an adult in good health. Material: peripheral blood, obtained on day 0 of MenACWY control vaccination. The J gene is TRBJ2-1, the V gene TRBV30; 13 nucleotides agree with TRBD2. CDR3 nucleotides: TGTGCCTGGAGTGTACGGGGAGGACTAGCGGGAGCTGGTGAGCAGTTCTTC. Its translation: CAWSVRGGLAGAGEQFF.